This T cell receptor beta chain was identified in a study of blood T cell repertoires in COVID-19. Study-wide context: From the United States, Italy and Spain came samples of acute and convalescent COVID-19. T cells, B-cell-depleted T cells, or PBMCs provided the cDNA or gDNA that served as material.

There are 11 residues in the CDR3. Germline CDR1 reads SQVTM; CDR2 reads ANQGSEA. V lost 4 bases and J 8 bases, leaving 9 bases between the germline ends. Per the study methods: Using reference gene primer amplification, nucleated cell counts were estimated. This table comes from immunoSEQ multiplex PCR, and its TCRdb copy is limited to in-frame clones, with some not included. D and trimming come from the DNA, and the V and J calls and clone size come from that table. The data show about 160,000 clones, with roughly four fifths seen just once and 11% held by the top ten. This sequence was found in a man aged 55-75 years with active or convalescent COVID-19. Material: peripheral blood. J is TRBJ2-1 and V is TRBV29-1; maybe TRBD1 (5 bases). Here the CDR3 DNA reads TGCAGCGTTGGCAGGGAACATGAGCAGTTCTTC. Translating it yields CSVGREHEQFF.